This T cell receptor (beta chain) derives from a study of OX40 agonist ivuxolimab in advanced cancers. Overall study context: Across the patients, intravenous ivuxolimab was delivered every 2 weeks at 0.01 to 10 mg/kg. A male proportion of about 86% was recorded, with mean age roughly 60 years and range roughly 23 to 79.

Patients were ineligible given autoimmune disease history or systemic immunosuppression. The CDR3 length is 16 residues. Deletions cut 1 base from V and 0 bases from J, with 10 bases between. Germline V lookup: CDR1 KGHSH, CDR2 LQKENI. This clone showed up just once. Antigen unknown. Sequencing used immunoSEQ multiplex PCR; TCRdb keeps in-frame clones, though not all of them. The sample has some 70,000 clones, approximately 81% seen once. Study-level results: Those patients achieving a partial response at 0.1-3.0 mg/kg showed among the lowest clonal expansion.

This chain joins TRBV18 and TRBJ1-3; weak D call: TRBD1 (5 bases). The sample in question was CD4+ or CD8+ T cells sorted from blood, obtained in a trial of the OX40 agonist ivuxolimab. This TCR was recovered from an adult with an advanced solid tumor such as melanoma, head and neck, liver or kidney cancer. The CDR3 reads CASSPQMGDSGNTIYF. The DNA for the CDR3 is TGTGCCAGCTCACCACAAATGGGGGACTCTGGAAACACCATATATTTT.